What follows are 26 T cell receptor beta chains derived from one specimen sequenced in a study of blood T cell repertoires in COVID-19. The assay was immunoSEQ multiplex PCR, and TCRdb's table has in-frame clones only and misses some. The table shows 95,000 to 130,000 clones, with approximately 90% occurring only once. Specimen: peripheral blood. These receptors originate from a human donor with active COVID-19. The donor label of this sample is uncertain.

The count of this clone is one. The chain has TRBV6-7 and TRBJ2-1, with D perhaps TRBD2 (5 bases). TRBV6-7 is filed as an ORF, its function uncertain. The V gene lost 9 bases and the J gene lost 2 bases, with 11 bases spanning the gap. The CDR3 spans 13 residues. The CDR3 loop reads CARRALPYNEQFF. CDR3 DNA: TGTGCCAGGCGGGCACTACCCTACAATGAGCAGTTCTTC.

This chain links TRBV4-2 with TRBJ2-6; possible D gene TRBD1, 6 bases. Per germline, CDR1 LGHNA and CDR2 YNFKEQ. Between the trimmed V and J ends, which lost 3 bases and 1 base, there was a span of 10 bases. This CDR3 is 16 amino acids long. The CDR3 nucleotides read TGTGCCAGCAGCCAGGCAACAGGGTCTGGGGCCAACGTCCTGACTTTC. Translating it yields CASSQATGSGANVLTF.

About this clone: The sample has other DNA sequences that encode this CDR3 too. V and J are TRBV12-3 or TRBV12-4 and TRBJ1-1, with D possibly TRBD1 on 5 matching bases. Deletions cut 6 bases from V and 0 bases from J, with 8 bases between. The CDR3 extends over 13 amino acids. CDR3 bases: TGTGCCAGCAGACTGACAGTGAACACTGAAGCTTTCTTT. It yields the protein CASRLTVNTEAFF.

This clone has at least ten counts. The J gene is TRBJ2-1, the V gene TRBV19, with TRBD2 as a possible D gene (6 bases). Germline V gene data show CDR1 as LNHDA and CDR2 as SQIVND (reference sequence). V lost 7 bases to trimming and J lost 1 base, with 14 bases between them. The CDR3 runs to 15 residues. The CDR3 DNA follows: TGTGCCAGTAAAAATTATGCGGGGTCCTACAATGAGCAGTTCTTC. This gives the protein CASKNYAGSYNEQFF.

CDR3 coding DNA: TGCGCCAGCAGCCTCACGAATACCCAGGATACGCATGGCTACACCTTC. This sequence encodes CASSLTNTQDTHGYTF. The V call is TRBV4-1, the J call TRBJ1-2; D is undetermined. V was clipped by 4 bases and J by 6 bases, with 21 bases between them. Looked up from germline, CDR1 is MGHRA and CDR2 is YSYEKL. The CDR3 is made up of 16 amino acids.

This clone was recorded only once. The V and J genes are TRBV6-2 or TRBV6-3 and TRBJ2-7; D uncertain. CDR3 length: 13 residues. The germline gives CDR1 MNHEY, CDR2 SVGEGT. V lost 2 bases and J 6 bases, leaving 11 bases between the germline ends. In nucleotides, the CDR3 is TGTGCCAGCAGTTACGATGAGGTTAGCGAGCAGTACTTC. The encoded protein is CASSYDEVSEQYF.

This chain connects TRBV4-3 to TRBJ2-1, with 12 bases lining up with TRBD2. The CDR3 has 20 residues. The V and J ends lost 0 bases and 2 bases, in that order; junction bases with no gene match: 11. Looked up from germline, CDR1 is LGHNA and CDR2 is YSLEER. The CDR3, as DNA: TGCGCCAGCAGCCAAGATCTGAGGACTAGCGGGGCCCTAGCCTACAATGAGCAGTTCTTC. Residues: CASSQDLRTSGALAYNEQFF.

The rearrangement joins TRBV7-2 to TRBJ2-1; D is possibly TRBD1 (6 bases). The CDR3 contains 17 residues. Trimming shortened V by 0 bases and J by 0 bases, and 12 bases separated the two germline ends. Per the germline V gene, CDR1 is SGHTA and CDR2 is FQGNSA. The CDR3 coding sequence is TGTGCCAGCAGCTTAGCGTTGGGCAGGGGCTCCTACAATGAGCAGTTCTTC. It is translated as CASSLALGRGSYNEQFF.

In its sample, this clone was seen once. The CDR3 is CASSLQGSEAFF. The CDR3 DNA is TGTGCCAGTAGCCTACAGGGGTCTGAAGCTTTCTTT. The chain couples TRBV19 to TRBJ1-1; 7 positions match TRBD1. Germline V gene sequence: CDR1 LNHDA, CDR2 SQIVND (reference sequence). V lost 6 bases, J lost 6 bases, and 4 bases stayed unmatched. This CDR3 has 12 residues.

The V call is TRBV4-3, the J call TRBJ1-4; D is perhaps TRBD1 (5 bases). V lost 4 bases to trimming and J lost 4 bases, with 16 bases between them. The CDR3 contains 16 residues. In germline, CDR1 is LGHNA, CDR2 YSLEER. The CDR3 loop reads CASSRRGEGGNEKLFF. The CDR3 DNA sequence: TGCGCCAGCAGCCGGAGGGGTGAAGGAGGTAATGAAAAACTGTTTTTT.

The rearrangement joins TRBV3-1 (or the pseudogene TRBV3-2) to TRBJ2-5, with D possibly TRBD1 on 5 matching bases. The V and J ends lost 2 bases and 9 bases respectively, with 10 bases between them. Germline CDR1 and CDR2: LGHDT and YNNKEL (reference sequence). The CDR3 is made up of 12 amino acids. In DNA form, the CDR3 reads TGTGCCAGCAGCCAATCAGGCAGGGCCCAGTACTTC. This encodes CASSQSGRAQYF.

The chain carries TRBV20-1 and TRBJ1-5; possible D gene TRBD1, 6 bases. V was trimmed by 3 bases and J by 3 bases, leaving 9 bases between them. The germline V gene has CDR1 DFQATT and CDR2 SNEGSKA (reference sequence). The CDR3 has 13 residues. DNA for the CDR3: TGCAGTGCTAGTGGGACATTCAATCAGCCCCAGCATTTT. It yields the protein CSASGTFNQPQHF.

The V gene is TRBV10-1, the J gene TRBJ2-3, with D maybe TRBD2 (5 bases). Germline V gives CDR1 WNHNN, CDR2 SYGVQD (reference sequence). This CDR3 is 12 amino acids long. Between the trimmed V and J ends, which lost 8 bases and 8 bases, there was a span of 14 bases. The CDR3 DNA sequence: TGCGCCAGCGGAAAGGACTGGGGTACGCAGTATTTT. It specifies CASGKDWGTQYF.

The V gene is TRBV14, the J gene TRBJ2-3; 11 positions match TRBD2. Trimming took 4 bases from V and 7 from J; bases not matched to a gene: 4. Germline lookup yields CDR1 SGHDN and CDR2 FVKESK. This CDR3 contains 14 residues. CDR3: CASSPVAGGNTQYF. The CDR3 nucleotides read TGTGCCAGCAGCCCCGTAGCGGGGGGGAATACGCAGTATTTT.

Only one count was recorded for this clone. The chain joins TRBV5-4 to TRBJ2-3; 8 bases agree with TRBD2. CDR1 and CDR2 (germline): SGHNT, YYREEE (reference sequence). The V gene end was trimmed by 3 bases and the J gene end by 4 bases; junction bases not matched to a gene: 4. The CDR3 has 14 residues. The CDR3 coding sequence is TGTGCCAGCAGCTCCGAGCGGGGGCCAGATACGCAGTATTTT. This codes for CASSSERGPDTQYF.

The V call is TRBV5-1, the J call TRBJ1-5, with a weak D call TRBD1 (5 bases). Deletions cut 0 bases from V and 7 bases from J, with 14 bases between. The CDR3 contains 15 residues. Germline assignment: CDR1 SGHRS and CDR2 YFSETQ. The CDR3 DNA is TGCGCCAGCAGCTTGGGGCAGGGTGTCGGACAGCCCCAGCATTTT. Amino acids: CASSLGQGVGQPQHF. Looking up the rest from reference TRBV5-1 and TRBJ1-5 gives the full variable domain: KAGVTQTPRYLIKTRGQQVTLSCSPISGHRSVSWYQQTPGQGLQFLFEYFSETQRNKGNFPGRFSGRQFSNSRSEMNVSTLELGDSALYLCASSLGQGVGQPQHFGDGTRLSIL.

Written as DNA, the CDR3 is TGTGCCAGTCTGAAACAGGGGACACCCCTCCACTTT. Protein product: CASLKQGTPLHF. The V and J genes are TRBV12-3 or TRBV12-4 and TRBJ1-6; 7 positions agree with TRBD1. The length of the CDR3 is 12 residues. The junction had 7 bases not matched to a gene; V was cut back by 9 bases and J by 11 bases.

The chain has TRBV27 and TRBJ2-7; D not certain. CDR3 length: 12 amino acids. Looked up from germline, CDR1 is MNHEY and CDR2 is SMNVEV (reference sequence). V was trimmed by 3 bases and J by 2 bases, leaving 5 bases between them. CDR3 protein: CASSFTPYEQYF. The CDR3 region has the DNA TGTGCCAGCAGTTTCACTCCCTACGAGCAGTACTTC.

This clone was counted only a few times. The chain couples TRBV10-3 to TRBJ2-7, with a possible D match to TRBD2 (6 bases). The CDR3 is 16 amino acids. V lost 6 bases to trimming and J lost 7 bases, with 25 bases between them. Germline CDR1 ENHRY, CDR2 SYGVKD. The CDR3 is CAIRNVVGLRGGEQYF. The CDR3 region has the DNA TGTGCCATCAGGAACGTGGTGGGCCTGCGGGGAGGAGAGCAGTACTTC.

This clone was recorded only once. In nucleotides, the CDR3 is TGTGCCAGCAGCGGACTAGCGGAGGCCGGGGAGCTGTTTTTT. Its translation: CASSGLAEAGELFF. This rearrangement joins TRBV2 to TRBJ2-2; 10 nucleotides agree with TRBD2. CDR3 length equals 14 residues. Trimming removed 6 bases from V and 6 bases from J; junction bases left unmatched: 4. Germline V gives CDR1 SNHLY, CDR2 FYNNEI.

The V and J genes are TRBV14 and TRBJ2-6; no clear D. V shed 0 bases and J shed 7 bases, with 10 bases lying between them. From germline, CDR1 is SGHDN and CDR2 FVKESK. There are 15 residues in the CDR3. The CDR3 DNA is TGTGCCAGCAGCCAAGACATCGACTTAGCCAACGTCCTGACTTTC. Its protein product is CASSQDIDLANVLTF.

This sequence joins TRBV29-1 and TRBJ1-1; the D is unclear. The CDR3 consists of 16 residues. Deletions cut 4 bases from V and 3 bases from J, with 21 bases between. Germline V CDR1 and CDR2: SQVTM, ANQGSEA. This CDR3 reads CSVVINWRGWDTEAFF. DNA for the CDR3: TGCAGCGTTGTTATCAATTGGCGAGGGTGGGACACTGAAGCTTTCTTT.

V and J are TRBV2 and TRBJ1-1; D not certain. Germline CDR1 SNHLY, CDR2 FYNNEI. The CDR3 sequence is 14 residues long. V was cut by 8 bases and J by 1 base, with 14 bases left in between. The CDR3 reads CASLRSSRNTEAFF. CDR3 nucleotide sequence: TGTGCCAGCTTACGCTCGTCGAGGAACACTGAAGCTTTCTTT.

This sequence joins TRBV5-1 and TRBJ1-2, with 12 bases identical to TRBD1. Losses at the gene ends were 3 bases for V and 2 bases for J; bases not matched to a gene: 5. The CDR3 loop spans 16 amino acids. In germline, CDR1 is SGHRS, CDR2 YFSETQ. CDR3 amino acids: CASSYGGQGANYGYTF. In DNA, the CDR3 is TGCGCCAGCAGCTACGGGGGACAGGGGGCAAACTATGGCTACACCTTC.

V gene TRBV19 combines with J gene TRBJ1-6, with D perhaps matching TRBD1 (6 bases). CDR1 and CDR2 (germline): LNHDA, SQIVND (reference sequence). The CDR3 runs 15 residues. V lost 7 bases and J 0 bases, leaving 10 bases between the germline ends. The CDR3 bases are TGTGCCAGTACTGACAGGAGCTCCTATAATTCACCCCTCCACTTT. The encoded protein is CASTDRSSYNSPLHF.

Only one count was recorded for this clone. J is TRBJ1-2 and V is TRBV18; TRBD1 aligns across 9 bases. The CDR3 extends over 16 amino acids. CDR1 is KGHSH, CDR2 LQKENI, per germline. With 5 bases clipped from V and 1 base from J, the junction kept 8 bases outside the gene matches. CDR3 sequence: CASSSGQGRSNYGYTF. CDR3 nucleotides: TGTGCCAGCTCATCAGGACAGGGGAGGAGTAACTATGGCTACACCTTC.